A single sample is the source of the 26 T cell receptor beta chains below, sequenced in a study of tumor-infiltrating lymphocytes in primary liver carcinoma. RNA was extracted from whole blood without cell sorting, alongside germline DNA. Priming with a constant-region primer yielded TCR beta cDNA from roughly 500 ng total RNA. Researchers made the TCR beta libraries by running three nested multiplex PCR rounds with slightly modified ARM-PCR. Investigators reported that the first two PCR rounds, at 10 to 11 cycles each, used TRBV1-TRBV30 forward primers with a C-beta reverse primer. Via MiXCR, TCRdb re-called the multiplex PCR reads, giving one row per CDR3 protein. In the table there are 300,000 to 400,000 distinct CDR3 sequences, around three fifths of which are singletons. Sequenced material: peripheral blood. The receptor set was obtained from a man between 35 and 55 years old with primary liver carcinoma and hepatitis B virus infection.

The CDR3 here is CASSYNRGSEDEQFF. CDR3 sequence (DNA): TGTGCCAGCAGCTACAATAGGGGTAGCGAAGATGAGCAGTTCTTC. This rearrangement joins TRBV11-1 to TRBJ2-1; either TRBD1 or TRBD2 may fit D (5 bases each). The CDR3 contains 15 residues. V was shortened by 4 bases and J by 8 bases, with 18 bases between the two germline ends. Germline CDR1 and CDR2: SGHAT and FQDESV (reference sequence).

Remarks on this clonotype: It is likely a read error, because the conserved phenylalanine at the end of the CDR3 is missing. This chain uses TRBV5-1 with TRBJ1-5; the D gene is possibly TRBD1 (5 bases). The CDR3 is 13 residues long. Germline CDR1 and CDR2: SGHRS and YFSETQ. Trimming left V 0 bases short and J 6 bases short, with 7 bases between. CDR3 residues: CASSLGGGQPQHL. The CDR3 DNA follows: TGCGCCAGCAGCTTGGGGGGCGGTCAGCCCCAGCATCTT.

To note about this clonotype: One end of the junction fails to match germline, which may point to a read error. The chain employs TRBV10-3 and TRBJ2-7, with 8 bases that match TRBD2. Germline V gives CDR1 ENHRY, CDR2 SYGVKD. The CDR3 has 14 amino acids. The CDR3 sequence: CAMSELSGSREQYF. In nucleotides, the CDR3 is TGTGCCATGAGTGAATTAAGCGGGAGTCGGGAGCAGTACTTC.

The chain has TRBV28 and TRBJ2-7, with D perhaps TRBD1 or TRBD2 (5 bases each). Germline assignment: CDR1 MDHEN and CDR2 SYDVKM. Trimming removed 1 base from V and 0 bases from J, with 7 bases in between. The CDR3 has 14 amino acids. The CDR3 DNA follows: TGTGCCAGCAGTTTATTGGGGACCTCCTACGAGCAGTACTTC. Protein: CASSLLGTSYEQYF.

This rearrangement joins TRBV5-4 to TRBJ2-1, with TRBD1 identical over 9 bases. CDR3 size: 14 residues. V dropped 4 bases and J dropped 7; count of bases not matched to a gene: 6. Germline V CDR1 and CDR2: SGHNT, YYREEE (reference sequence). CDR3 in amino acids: CASSPGQGRNEQFF. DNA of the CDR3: TGTGCCAGCAGCCCGGGACAGGGTAGGAATGAGCAGTTCTTC.

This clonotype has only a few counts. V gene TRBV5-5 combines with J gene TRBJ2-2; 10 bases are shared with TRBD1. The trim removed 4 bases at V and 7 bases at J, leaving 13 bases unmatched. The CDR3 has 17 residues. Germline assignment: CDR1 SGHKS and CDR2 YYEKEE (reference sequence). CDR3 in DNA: TGTGCCAGCAGCCTGGATGGACAGGGGGACCGGGGCGGGGAGCTGTTTTTT. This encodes CASSLDGQGDRGGELFF.

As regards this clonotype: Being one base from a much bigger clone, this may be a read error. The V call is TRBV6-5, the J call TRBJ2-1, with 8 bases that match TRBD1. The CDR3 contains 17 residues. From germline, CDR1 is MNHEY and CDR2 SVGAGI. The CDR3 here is CASSYSLNRGDVDERFF. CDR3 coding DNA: TGTGCCAGCAGTTACTCCCTCAACAGGGGGGATGTCGATGAGCGGTTCTTC.

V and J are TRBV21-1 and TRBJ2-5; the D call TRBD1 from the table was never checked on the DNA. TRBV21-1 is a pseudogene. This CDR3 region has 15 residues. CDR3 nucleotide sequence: TGTGCCAGCAGCAAAGCAGGCCAGGGGCAAGAGACCCAGTACTTC. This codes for CASSKAGQGQETQYF.

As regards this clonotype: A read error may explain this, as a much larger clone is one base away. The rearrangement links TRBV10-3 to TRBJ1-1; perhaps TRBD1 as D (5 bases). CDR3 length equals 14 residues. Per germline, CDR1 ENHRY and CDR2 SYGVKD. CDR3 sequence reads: CAISEEGLDTEALF. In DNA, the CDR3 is TGTGCCATCAGTGAGGAGGGTTTGGACACTGAAGCTTTATTT.

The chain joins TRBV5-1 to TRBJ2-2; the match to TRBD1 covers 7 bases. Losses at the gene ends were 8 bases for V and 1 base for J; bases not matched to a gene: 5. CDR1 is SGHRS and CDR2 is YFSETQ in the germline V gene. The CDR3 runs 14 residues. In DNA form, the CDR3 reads TGCGCCAGAAAGGGACAGAAGAACACCGGGGAGCTGTTTTTT. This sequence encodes CARKGQKNTGELFF.

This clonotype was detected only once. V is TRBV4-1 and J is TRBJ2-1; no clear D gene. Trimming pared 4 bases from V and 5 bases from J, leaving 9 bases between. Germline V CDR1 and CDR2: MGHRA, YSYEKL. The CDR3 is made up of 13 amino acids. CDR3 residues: CASSPGPDNEQFF. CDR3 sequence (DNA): TGCGCCAGCAGCCCTGGACCAGACAATGAGCAGTTCTTC.

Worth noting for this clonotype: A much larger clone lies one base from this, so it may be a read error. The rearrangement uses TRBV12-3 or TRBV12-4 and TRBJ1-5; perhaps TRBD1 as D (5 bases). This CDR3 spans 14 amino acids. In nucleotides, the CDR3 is TGTGCCAGCAACCTGGGGCAGGGCAATCAGTCCCAGCATTTT. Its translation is CASNLGQGNQSQHF.

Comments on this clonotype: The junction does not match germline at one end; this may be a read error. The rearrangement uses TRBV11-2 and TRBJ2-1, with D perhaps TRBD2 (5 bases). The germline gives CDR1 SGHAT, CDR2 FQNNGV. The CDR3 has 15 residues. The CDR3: CARSLDGPRTSEQFF. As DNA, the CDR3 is TGTGCCCGCAGCTTAGATGGGCCCAGGACTTCTGAGCAGTTCTTC.

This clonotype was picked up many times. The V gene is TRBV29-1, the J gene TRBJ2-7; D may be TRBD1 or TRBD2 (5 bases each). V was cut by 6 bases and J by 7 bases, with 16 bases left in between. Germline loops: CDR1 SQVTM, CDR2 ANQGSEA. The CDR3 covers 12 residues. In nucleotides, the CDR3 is TGCAGCGTACGGGACGACACGATGGAGCAGTACTTC. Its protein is CSVRDDTMEQYF.

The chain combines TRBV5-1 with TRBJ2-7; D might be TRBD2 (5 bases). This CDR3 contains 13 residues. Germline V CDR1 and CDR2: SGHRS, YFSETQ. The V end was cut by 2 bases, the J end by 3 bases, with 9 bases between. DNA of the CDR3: TGCGCCAGCAGCTTAGGACTTCGCTACGAGCAGTACTTC. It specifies CASSLGLRYEQYF.

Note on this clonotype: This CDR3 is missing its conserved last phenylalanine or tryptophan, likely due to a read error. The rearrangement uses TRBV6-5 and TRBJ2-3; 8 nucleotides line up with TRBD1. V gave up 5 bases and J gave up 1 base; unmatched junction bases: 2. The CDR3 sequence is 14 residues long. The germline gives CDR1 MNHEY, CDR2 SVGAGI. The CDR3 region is CASSRGQGTDTQYL. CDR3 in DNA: TGTGCCAGCAGTCGGGGACAGGGCACAGATACGCAGTATTTA.

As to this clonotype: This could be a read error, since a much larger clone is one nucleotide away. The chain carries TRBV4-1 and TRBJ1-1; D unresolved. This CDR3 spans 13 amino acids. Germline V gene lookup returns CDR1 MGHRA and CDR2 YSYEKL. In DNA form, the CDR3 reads TGCGCCAGCAGCCAAGATTTGGAGGGTGAAGCTTGCTTT. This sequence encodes CASSQDLEGEACF.

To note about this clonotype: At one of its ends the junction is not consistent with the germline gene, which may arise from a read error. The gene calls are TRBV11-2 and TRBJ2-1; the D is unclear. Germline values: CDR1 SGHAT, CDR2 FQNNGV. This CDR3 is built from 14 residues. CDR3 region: CSSSPSEGPKEQFF. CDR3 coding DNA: TGTTCCAGCAGCCCGTCGGAAGGGCCAAAGGAGCAGTTCTTC.

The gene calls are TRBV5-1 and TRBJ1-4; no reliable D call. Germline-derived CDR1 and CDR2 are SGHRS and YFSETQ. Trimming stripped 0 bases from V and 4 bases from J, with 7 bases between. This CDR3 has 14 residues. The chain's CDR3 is CASSLDTYNEKLFF. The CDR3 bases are TGCGCCAGCAGCTTGGACACCTATAATGAAAAACTGTTTTTT.

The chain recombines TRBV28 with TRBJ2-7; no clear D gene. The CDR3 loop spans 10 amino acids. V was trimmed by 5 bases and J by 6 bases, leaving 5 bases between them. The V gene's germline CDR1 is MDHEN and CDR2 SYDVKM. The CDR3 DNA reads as TGTGCCAGCAGTCACCGCGAGCAGTACTTC. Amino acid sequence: CASSHREQYF.

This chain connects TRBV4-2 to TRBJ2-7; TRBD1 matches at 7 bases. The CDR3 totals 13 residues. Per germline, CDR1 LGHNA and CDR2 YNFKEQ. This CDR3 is CASIQDRDYEQYF. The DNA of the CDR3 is TGTGCTAGTATCCAAGACAGGGACTACGAGCAGTACTTC.

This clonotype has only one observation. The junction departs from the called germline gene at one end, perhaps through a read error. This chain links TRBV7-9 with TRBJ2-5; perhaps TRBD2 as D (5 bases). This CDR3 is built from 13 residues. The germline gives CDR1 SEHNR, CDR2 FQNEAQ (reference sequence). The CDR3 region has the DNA TGTGCCAGCAGCCCCCCGGGGAAGCCGACCCGGTACTTC. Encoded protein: CASSPPGKPTRYF.

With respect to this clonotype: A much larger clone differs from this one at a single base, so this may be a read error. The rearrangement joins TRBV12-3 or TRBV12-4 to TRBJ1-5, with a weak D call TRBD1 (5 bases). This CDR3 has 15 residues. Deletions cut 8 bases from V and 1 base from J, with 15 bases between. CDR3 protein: CASGPSRGSNQPQHF. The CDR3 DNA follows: TGTGCCAGCGGTCCTTCAAGGGGAAGCAATCAGCCCCAGCATTTT.

CDR3 DNA sequence: TGTGCCAGCAGCTTTATTGGGACTAGCGGTATATGGGGCTCCTACAATGAGCAGTTCTTC. This translates into CASSFIGTSGIWGSYNEQFF. The rearrangement joins TRBV7-9 to TRBJ2-1; 11 nucleotides match TRBD2. This CDR3 has 20 amino acids. CDR1 and CDR2 from the germline V gene are SEHNR and FQNEAQ (reference sequence). The ends lost 3 bases at V and 0 bases at J; junction bases unmatched: 13.

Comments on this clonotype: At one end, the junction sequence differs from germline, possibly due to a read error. The DNA for the CDR3 is TGTGCCAGCAGAAGAAGCGGAAGCACAGATACGCAGTGTTTT. Its translation is CASRRSGSTDTQCF. V is TRBV12-3 or TRBV12-4 and J is TRBJ2-3, with D perhaps matching TRBD2 (5 bases). The CDR3 length is 14 residues.

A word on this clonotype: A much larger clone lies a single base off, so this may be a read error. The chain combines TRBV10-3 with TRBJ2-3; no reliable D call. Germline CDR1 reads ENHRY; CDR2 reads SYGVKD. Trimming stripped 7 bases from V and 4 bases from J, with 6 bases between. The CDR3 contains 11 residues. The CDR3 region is CAITDADTQYF. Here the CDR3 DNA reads TGTGCCATCACGGATGCAGATACGCAGTATTTT.